This T cell receptor (beta chain) was identified during a study of monozygotic twins with inflammatory bowel disease (dated by TCRdb to the late 2010s). Context from the whole study: The full study comprised 28 monozygotic twin pairs: nine German pairs (four IBD-concordant, five IBD-discordant) and 19 IBD-discordant Danish pairs. Disease-associated traits were sought mainly through comparisons between IBD patients and their genetically identical healthy co-twins within discordant pairs. Each individual had, on average, about 151 000 unique TCRalpha sequences and 181 000 unique TCRbeta sequences available for analysis. Broad study findings and their caveats: IBD patients shared fewer clonotypes with other individuals than healthy twins did, most markedly in patients showing signs of disease activity. Because patients received different immunosuppressive treatments, the repertoires may have picked up extra background noise and variability between individuals. A decrease in TCRbeta repertoire diversity, as measured by inverse Simpson index, was observed in IBD patients compared with their healthy co-twins. The results gave no support for a single strong signal or clonotype linked to IBD. Different T cell subtypes could not be distinguished in the analysis. No difference in repertoire similarity was observed between concordant and discordant twins, possibly owing to limited statistical power.

The germline V gene sets CDR1 to MNHNS and CDR2 to SASEGT. The CDR3 numbers 17 residues from cysteine through phenylalanine. This entry has no DNA. The library was produced with 5' RACE. Each TCR library was prepared from roughly 3.5 ug of total RNA. For each sample, cDNA synthesis was carried out in eight separate reactions using SMARTScribe reverse transcriptase. During cDNA synthesis, unique molecular identifiers containing a 6-nucleotide sample barcode were introduced by template switching. Amplification of TCRalpha and TCRbeta cDNA involved two nested PCRs of approximately 16 and 10 cycles, and each PCR was followed by bead purification. Before amplification, the cDNA was both treated with uracil DNA-glycosylase and purified with the QIAquick PCR purification kit. The second PCR added Illumina TruSeq-compatible adapters along with sample-specific barcodes. Library quality and concentration were assessed using TapeStation and Qubit, and 4.5 to 5.5 ng of each library was pooled. Sequencing of the pooled libraries was done on an Illumina HiSeq2500 single-index Rapid Run using custom sequencing primers and 2 x 100 bp reads. Turning to the authors' computational methods: UMI-based consensus assembly with MiGEC version 1.2.6 was used to correct PCR and sequencing errors. MiXCR version 2.1.1 handled V(D)J alignment, clonotype assembly and CDR3 extraction. To normalise gene usage, clonotype sharing and MAIT/NKT TCR abundance, the top 1000, 10 000 and 20 000 clonotypes in each sample were analysed. After downsampling to 27 000 UMIs, diversity was calculated as the inverse Simpson index using the vegan R package. Paired Mann-Whitney U tests were applied to discordant twin pairs, and Benjamini-Hochberg correction was used for multiple testing. TCRdb reprocessed the reads and assigns one entry to each CDR3 protein sequence, leaving out DNA. TCRdb, not the authors, supplied the V and J calls. The table for this sample lists roughly 120,000 distinct CDR3 sequences. Around an eighth of the sample is held by the ten biggest clonotypes.

Points on this clonotype: There is no known antigen for this receptor.

From each donor, a roughly 2.7 ml peripheral blood sample was collected into PAXgene tubes and stored at -80 degrees C. Total RNA was isolated from whole blood with the PAXgene blood miRNA kit on an automated QIAcube, without T cell sorting. Peripheral blood from monozygotic twin pairs concordant or discordant for inflammatory bowel disease was subjected to deep TCRalpha and TCRbeta repertoire profiling with unique molecular barcoding. Smoking habits were recorded for all twin pairs, and each individual was classified as a current, former or never smoker. Material for sequencing was blood. This TCR was sampled from a human donor with ulcerative colitis or Crohn's disease, or a healthy co-twin of an affected twin (not recorded which). The V and J genes are TRBV6-1 and TRBJ2-5; the TCRdb call, TRBD1, lacks DNA for checking. CDR3 region: CASSEALWTGGQETQYF.